This TCR beta chain comes out of a study of PD-1 blockade in classical Hodgkin lymphoma (dated by TCRdb to between 2020 and 2021). Study-wide context: Nivolumab dosing was 3 mg/kg intravenously every 2 weeks, continuing until either disease progression or unacceptable toxicity. The study used CyTOF and TCR beta sequencing to define a peripheral blood immune signature of response to PD-1 blockade in classical Hodgkin lymphoma. The study at large found these results: Baseline TCR diversity was reported to be lower in newly diagnosed patients than in healthy donors, and even lower in relapsed/refractory patients. The study was limited to a single clinical trial cohort, and causes of repertoire differences, possibly disease activity or prior therapy, remained undefined. A significant rise by C4D1 was seen in CD4+ but not CD8+ TCR diversity (p=0.0027 vs p=0.16), with the rise being most apparent in complete responders (p=0.02). Patients starting nivolumab less than 1 year after ASCT had lower diversity and were excluded from later analyses to avoid confounding by immune reconstitution. Among trial patients, those achieving complete response had baseline diversity similar to that of newly diagnosed patients, while diversity was significantly lower in partial responders and progressors.

What the time point label conveys for this sample: cycle 4 day 1 (C4D1), after six to seven weeks of nivolumab. All trial patients had relapsed after autologous stem cell transplantation, with cohorts A, B and C differing in prior brentuximab vedotin exposure. The trial cohort included 45 to 65 patients with relapsed/refractory classical Hodgkin lymphoma, and each patient had a best overall response of complete response, partial response or progressive disease. Single-agent nivolumab was administered to trial patients in the multi-cohort phase II CheckMate 205 trial. Best overall response was determined by an independent review committee according to the 2007 International Working Group response criteria. Trial PBMCs were collected just before the start of nivolumab (C1D1) and during therapy at cycle 2 day 1 and cycle 4 day 1. After peripheral blood was drawn into 8 mL Vacutainer Cell Preparation Tubes, PBMCs were isolated by centrifugation and then cryopreserved.

The Qiagen DNeasy kit was used to extract genomic DNA both from unsorted PBMCs and from the negatively selected CD4+ and CD8+ fractions. Using primers that anneal to V and J segments, immunoSEQ multiplex PCR amplified the TCR beta CDR3 regions. A synthetic immune receptor repertoire was used to minimize amplification bias, and any residual bias was removed computationally once sequencing was done. Processing in the source paper ran as follows. Custom Python scripts were used to quantify repertoire diversity as the Shannon entropy index. Unsorted, CD4+ and CD8+ repertoires were examined separately, except in combined analyses, for which CD4+ and CD8+ sequences were merged in silico. A clone counted as expanded when the clone's frequency after treatment rose at least 2-fold relative to C1D1, and clones undetected at baseline were given a pseudocount of 0.5. Singleton clones were defined as clones with 0 or 1 copy at C1D1, and non-singleton clones were defined as clones with 2 or more copies. Clones expanded in unsorted samples were annotated as CD4+, CD8+ or unknown by matching protein sequences in sorted samples from the same patient. Wilcoxon tests on paired samples were used to test diversity changes from C1D1 to C4D1. TCRdb limited this immuneACCESS table to in-frame rearrangements with V and J called. A share of clones is missing; checked studies link under half to unresolved V genes, and the rest is unexplained. That table supplies the V and J calls and clone size; D and trimming were determined from the DNA. This sample holds 40,000 to 65,000 clones; more than 75% were observed only once. 6% to 7.5% of the sample belongs to the ten largest clones.

The CDR3 runs 13 residues from the cysteine to the phenylalanine. Here the CDR3 DNA is all that survives: 39 bases in frame from base 1. V sheds 0 bases and J sheds 7 bases, leaving 11 bases between their ends. As encoded in the germline V gene, CDR1 is SGDLS while CDR2 is YYNGEE. A note on this clone: No antigen is known for it. Base qualities were left out, and no much larger clone turns up one base away.

The source of this sequence is a human donor with classical Hodgkin lymphoma. Specimen: peripheral blood mononuclear cells (PBMCs), collected before the fourth cycle of nivolumab. The chain is assembled from TRBV9 and TRBJ2-7; a tentative D match to TRBD2 spans 5 bases. The CDR3 region reads CASSVAFGKEQYF. The nucleotides are TGTGCCAGCAGCGTAGCTTTCGGGAAAGAGCAGTACTTC.